This section outlines one T cell receptor (beta chain) sequence together with its context. As yet, its antigen is unknown. CDR3 length: 14 residues. Per the germline V gene, CDR1 is LNHDA and CDR2 is SQIVND (reference sequence). Germline trimming cut 9 bases from V and 6 bases from J; bases unmatched to any gene: 12. At colonoscopy, a blood sample was also collected. The table came from immunoSEQ multiplex PCR; TCRdb's copy has only in-frame clones and leaves some out. The profile covers approximately 60,000 clones, with 70% to 90% appearing a single time and roughly 3% taken by the ten largest. This sample is part of a study of pediatric ulcerative colitis. About the research overall: Ulcerative colitis patients had pancolitis or left-sided colitis, with confirming histology.

The study's findings and limits: A couple of rectal CDR3 clonotypes occurred in all ulcerative colitis patients. Substantially fewer templates came from a couple of patients' blood samples.

The sequencing input was blood. The chain uses TRBV19 and TRBJ2-3, with TRBD2 matching 7 bases. The sequence came from a boy aged 5 to 17 with severe ulcerative colitis. The CDR3 DNA follows: TGTGCCAGCCGTGTGCGGGCGGGAGACGATACGCAGTATTTT. It translates to CASRVRAGDDTQYF.